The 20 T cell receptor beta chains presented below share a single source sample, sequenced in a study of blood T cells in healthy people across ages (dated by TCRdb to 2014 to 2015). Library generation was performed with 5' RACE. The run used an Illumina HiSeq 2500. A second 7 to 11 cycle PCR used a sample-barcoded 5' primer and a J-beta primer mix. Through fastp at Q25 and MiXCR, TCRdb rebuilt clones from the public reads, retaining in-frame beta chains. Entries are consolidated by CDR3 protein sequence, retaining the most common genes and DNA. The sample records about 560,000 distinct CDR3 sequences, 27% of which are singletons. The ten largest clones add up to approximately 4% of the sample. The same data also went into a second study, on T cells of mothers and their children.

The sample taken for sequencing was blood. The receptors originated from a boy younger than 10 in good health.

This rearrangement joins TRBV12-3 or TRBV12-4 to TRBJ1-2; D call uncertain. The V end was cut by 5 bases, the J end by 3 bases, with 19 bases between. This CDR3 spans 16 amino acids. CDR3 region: CASSLWILRRYYGYTF. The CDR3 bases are TGTGCCAGCAGTCTTTGGATTCTCAGACGATACTATGGCTACACCTTC.

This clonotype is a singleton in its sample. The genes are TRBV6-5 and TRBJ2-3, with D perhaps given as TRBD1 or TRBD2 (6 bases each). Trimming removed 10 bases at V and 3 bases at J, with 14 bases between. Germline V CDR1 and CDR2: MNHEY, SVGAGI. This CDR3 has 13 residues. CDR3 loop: CATQGGGTDTQYF. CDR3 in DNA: TGTGCCACCCAAGGGGGAGGTACAGATACGCAGTATTTT.

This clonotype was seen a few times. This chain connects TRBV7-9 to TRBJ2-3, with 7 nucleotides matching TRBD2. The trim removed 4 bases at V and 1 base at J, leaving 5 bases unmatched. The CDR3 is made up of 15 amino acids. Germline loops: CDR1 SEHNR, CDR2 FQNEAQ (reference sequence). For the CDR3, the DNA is TGTGCCAGCAGCTCGAGACTAGCCGGCACAGATACGCAGTATTTT. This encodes CASSSRLAGTDTQYF.

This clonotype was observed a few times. CDR3 nucleotides: TGTGCCAGCAGCTTAGCCCCGGGGGGGGGGCTTAATGAGCAGTTCTTC. It translates to CASSLAPGGGLNEQFF. The chain uses TRBV7-3 and TRBJ2-1, with 8 nucleotides matching TRBD2. Germline-derived CDR1 and CDR2 are SGHTA and FQGTGA. V lost 2 bases and J lost 7; bases outside the gene matches: 10. The CDR3 consists of 16 residues. Combining the CDR3 with reference TRBV7-3 and TRBJ2-1 gives the whole variable domain GAGVSQTPSNKVTEKGKYVELRCDPISGHTALYWYRQSLGQGPEFLIYFQGTGAADDSGLPNDRFFAVRPEGSVSTLKIQRTERGDSAVYLCASSLAPGGGLNEQFFGPGTRLTVL.

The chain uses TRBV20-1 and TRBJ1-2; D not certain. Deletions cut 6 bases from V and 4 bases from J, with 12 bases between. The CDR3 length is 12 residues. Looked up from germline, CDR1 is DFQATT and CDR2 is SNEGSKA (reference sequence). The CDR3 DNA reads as TGCAGTGCGGACGGAAGAGGCTATGGCTACACCTTC. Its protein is CSADGRGYGYTF.

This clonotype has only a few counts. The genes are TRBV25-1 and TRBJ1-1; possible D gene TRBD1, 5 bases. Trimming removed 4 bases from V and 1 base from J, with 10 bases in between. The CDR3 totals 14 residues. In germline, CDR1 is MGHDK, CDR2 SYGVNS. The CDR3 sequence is CASSGFTGNTEAFF. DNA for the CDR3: TGTGCCAGCAGTGGGTTTACAGGGAACACTGAAGCTTTCTTT.

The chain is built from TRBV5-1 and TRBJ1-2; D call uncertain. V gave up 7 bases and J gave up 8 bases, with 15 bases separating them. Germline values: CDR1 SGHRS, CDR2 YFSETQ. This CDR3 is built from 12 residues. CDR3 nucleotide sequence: TGCGCCAGCTCCTTAGCCAGGCAGGGCTACACCTTC. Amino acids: CASSLARQGYTF.

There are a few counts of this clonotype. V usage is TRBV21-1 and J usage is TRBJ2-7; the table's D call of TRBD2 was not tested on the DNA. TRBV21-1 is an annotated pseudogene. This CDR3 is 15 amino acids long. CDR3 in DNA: TGTGCCAGCAGCAAAGGGGGAGACATCTCCTACGAGCAGTACTTC. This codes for CASSKGGDISYEQYF.

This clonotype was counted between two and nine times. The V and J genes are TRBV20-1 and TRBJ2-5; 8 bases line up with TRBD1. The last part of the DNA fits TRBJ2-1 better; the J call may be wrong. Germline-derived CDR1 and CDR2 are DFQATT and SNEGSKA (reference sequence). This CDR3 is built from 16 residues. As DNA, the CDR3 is TGCAGTGCTAGAGATGTAACAGGGGGAGGCACGCATGAGCAGTTCTTC. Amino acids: CSARDVTGGGTHEQFF.

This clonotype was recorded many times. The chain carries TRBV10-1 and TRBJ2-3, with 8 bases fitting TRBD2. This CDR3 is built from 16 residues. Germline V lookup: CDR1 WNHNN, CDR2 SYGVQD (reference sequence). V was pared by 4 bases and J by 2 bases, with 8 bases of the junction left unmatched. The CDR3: CASSVTAGAVTDTQYF. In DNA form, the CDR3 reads TGCGCCAGCAGTGTAACAGCGGGGGCCGTCACAGATACGCAGTATTTT.

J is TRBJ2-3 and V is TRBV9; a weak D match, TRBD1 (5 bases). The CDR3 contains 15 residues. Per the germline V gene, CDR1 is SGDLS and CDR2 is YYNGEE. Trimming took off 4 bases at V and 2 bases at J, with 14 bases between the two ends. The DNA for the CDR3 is TGTGCCAGCAGCCCCGCGTGGGGCCACACAGATACGCAGTATTTT. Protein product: CASSPAWGHTDTQYF.

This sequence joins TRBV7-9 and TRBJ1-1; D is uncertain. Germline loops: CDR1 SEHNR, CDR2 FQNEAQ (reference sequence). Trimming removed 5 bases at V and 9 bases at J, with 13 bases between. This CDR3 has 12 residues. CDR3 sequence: CASSPRAVQAFF. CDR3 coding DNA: TGTGCCAGCAGCCCCCGGGCGGTCCAAGCTTTCTTT.

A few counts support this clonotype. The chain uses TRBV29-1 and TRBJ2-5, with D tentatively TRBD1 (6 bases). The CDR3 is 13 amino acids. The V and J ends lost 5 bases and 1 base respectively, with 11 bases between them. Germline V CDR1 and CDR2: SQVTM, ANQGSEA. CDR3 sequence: CSVSRTAQETQYF. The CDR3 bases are TGCAGCGTTTCCAGGACAGCCCAAGAGACCCAGTACTTC.

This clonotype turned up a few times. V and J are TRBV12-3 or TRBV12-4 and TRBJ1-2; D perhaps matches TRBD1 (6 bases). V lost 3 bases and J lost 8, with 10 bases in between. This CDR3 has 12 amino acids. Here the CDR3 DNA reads TGTGCCAGCAGTTTTACGGGGGCGGGCTACACCTTC. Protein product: CASSFTGAGYTF.

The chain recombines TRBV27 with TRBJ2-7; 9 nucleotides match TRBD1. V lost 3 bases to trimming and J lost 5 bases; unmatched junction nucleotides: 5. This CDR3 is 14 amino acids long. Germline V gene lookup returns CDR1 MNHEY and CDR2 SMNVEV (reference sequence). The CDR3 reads CASSFKTGGDEQYF. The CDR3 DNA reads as TGTGCCAGCAGTTTCAAGACAGGGGGGGACGAGCAGTACTTC.

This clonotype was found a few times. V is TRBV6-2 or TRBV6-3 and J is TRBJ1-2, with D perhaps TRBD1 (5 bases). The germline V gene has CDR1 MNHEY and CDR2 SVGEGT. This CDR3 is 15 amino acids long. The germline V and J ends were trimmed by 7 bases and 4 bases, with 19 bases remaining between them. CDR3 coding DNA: TGTGCCAGCACCCACGGATCGGGACGGAGCTATGGCTACACCTTC. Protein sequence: CASTHGSGRSYGYTF.

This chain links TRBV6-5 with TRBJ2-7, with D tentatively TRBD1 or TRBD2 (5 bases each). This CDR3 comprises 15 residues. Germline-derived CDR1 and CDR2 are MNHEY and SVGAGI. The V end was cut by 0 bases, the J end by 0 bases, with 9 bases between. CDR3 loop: CASSYSSGTSYEQYF. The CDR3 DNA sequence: TGTGCCAGCAGTTACTCATCAGGGACCTCCTACGAGCAGTACTTC.

As DNA, the CDR3 is TGTGCCAGCACGATACCATTGGGGGGCAGAGATGGCTACACCTTC. This encodes CASTIPLGGRDGYTF. J is TRBJ1-2 and V is TRBV2; tentative D call: TRBD1 (6 bases). V was shortened by 7 bases and J by 6 bases, with 21 bases between the two germline ends. The CDR3 totals 15 residues. Germline V lookup: CDR1 SNHLY, CDR2 FYNNEI.

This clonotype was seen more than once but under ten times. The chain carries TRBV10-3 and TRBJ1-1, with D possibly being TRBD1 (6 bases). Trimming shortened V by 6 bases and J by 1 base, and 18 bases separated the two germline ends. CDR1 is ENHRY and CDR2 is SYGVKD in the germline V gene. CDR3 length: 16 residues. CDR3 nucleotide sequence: TGTGCCATCAGGACCACAGGGTCAGAAAGGAACACTGAAGCTTTCTTT. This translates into CAIRTTGSERNTEAFF.

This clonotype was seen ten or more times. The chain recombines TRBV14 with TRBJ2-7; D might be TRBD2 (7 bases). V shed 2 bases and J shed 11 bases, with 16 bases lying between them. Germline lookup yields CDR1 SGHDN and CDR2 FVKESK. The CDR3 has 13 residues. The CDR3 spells CASSQSPGGVEYF. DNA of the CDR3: TGTGCCAGCAGCCAATCACCGGGGGGCGTGGAGTACTTC. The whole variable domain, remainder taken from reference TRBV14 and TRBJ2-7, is EAGVTQFPSHSVIEKGQTVTLRCDPISGHDNLYWYRRVMGKEIKFLLHFVKESKQDESGMPNNRFLAERTGGTYSTLKVQPAELEDSGVYFCASSQSPGGVEYFGPGTRLTVT.